This T cell receptor (beta chain) is drawn from a study of T cell changes during pregnancy in multiple sclerosis (dated by TCRdb to the late 2010s). About the full investigation: In women with multiple sclerosis, the researchers looked at how the T cell repertoire shifted as pregnancy progressed.

The method was the immunoSEQ multiplex PCR assay. TCRdb took over this immuneACCESS table, retaining in-frame rearrangements with V and J assigned. Such tables are incomplete; in checked studies, under half of the missing clones stem from an unresolved V gene, and the remainder is unexplained. Present in this sample are 100,000 or so clones, more than 85% of which were seen just once. The ten largest clones take up 3% to 3.5% of the sample. Germline trimming: 9 bases from V, 5 bases from J; junction bases outside gene matches: 12. The CDR3 runs 15 residues from the cysteine to the phenylalanine. Here the CDR3 DNA is all that survives: 45 bases in frame from base 1. Via the germline V gene, CDR1 is MNHNS and CDR2 SASEGT. This clone appeared a single time. Its binding antigen is unknown. It has no much larger one-base neighbor in the sample; base qualities were not kept.

The chain couples TRBV6-1 to TRBJ2-2, and 7 bases in between align with TRBD2. This sample comprised peripheral blood, obtained in the second trimester of pregnancy. The origin of this receptor is a female donor with multiple sclerosis, enrolled in a pregnancy study. The DNA sequence is given as TGTGCCAGAAGGAGGGCGGGAGTAGATACCGGGGAGCTGTTTTTT. This yields the protein CARRRAGVDTGELFF.